This T cell receptor beta chain emerged from a study of vaccination and CD4 T cells after COVID-19 (dated by TCRdb to between 2021 and 2022). With respect to the entire study: Six males and four females were included in the convalescent cohort, with two Hispanic individuals, seven Caucasians, two Asians and one multiracial person represented. Two doses of either the Pfizer-BioNTech BNT162b2 vaccine (n=8) or the Moderna mRNA-1273 vaccine (n=2) were administered to participants. Post-COVID blood samples from convalescent patients were collected a median of roughly 100 days after diagnosis, with a range of roughly 30 to 170 days. Post-vaccine blood samples were taken a median of roughly 75 days after the second vaccine dose, with a range of 14 to 241 days. The cultures were stimulated with overlapping spike peptide pools from SARS-CoV-2 and from the common cold coronaviruses HCoV-NL63, HCoV-OC43 and HCoV-229E. As controls, cultures received a CEFX viral epitope pool (the positive control), an HIV-1 Nef peptide pool (the negative control), or no peptide at all. In roughly 10 COVID-19 convalescent patients and a handful of infection-naive healthy vaccine recipients, the spike-specific CD4+ TCR repertoire before mRNA vaccination was compared with the repertoire after mRNA vaccination.

About this clonotype itself: The clone's antigen remains unknown. Base quality data are lacking; no much larger clone is found one base away.

Explained via the paper, the treatment or condition label denotes: approximately 9-day PBMC culture with coronavirus spike peptide pools or control peptides (ViraFEST assay). The ViraFEST assay, used in the study, expanded antigen-specific T cells with peptide pools and then identified the expanded clonotypes through TCR sequencing. Negative nucleocapsid antibody tests taken both before and after vaccination confirmed that the healthy vaccine recipients had no prior SARS-CoV-2 infection. Each well held millions of PBMCs cultured in IMDM containing approximately 5.3% human AB serum and approximately 9.8 IU/ml IL-2, with 10 ug/ml peptide pools added. On days 3 and 7, half of the culture medium was replaced with fresh IL-2-containing medium. CD4+ T cells were isolated after about 10 days of culture through negative selection using the EasySep CD4+ T cell isolation kit. Ficoll-Paque Plus gradient centrifugation was used to isolate PBMCs from whole blood, and the isolated PBMCs were then either used fresh or cryopreserved at -140C. Triplicate wells were generally used for each culture condition.

Libraries came from PCR. TCR sequencing of DNA from cultured CD4+ T cells used the Oncomine TCR Beta short-read assay at the Johns Hopkins FTIC core. The QIAamp micro DNA kit was used to extract genomic DNA from the cultured CD4+ T cells. The Oncomine TCR Beta libraries from cultured CD4+ T cells were pooled using unique dual indexes and then sequenced on an Illumina iSeq 100. The study's own analysis went as follows. Non-productive sequences were filtered out, and CDR3s that did not start with C, did not end with F or W, or were shorter than 7 amino acids were discarded. The MANAFEST web application identified antigen-specific clonotypes by comparing peptide-stimulated wells against reference wells and other culture wells. For a clone to be called positive, the clone needed an FDR below 0.05, an odds ratio above 5, and a productive frequency above 0.1% in at least two of three replicate wells. A clonotype counted as cross-reactive if it showed significant expansion both in the SARS-CoV-2 spike wells and in at least one common cold coronavirus spike condition. Similarity between CDR3 sequences was evaluated in R version 3.6.1 using Levenshtein distances (stringdist) and unrooted phylogenetic trees (ape). TCRdb itself trimmed the public reads at Q25 with fastp, ran MiXCR and retained productive beta chains. Every distinct CDR3 protein forms one entry, paired with its most common genes and DNA. TCRdb's processing, not the authors' own work, is the source of the V and J calls. Counted in this sample were over 15,000 distinct CDR3 sequences; about 68% of them appeared once. 7.5% to 10% of the sample belongs to the ten largest clones.

Here is what the overall study found, with its caveats: The median count of SARS-CoV-2-reactive clonotypes went up from 20 to 25 after infection to a few dozen after vaccination, although the change was not significant. Of the vaccine-specific clones found in convalescent patients, nearly all (304 of 307) were mono-reactive for SARS-CoV-2 spike instead of being cross-reactive with common cold coronaviruses. Among the post-vaccine SARS-CoV-2-reactive clones in convalescent patients, a median approximately 86% showed up only after vaccination, which suggests vaccine-specific priming. The number of convalescent patients in the study was relatively small, and the study did not examine early timepoints following natural infection.

This clonotype originated in a human donor who received a COVID-19 vaccine. The starting material was CD4+ T cells from blood, cultured in vitro, obtained after SARS-CoV-2 vaccination.

The DNA sequence is given as TGCAGTGCAACTCAGGGGGCCGGGGACTATGGCTACACCTTC. It translates to CSATQGAGDYGYTF. The V gene is TRBV20-1 and the J gene is TRBJ1-2, with 8 middle bases fitting TRBD1. V lost 6 bases and J lost 3 bases, and the count of bases not matched to a germline gene is 9. Including cysteine and phenylalanine, the CDR3 has 14 amino acids. Just CDR3 DNA is preserved here, 42 bases in frame from base 1. The germline V gene (reference sequence) supplies CDR1 DFQATT and CDR2 SNEGSKA.